Shown below are 21 T cell receptor beta chains from a single sample sequenced in a study of identical twins. One entry per CDR3 protein, called by TCRdb with MiXCR from the 5' RACE reads. In the table there are a few hundred thousand distinct CDR3 sequences, around 8% of which are singletons. The same data also contributed to another study, on yellow fever vaccine responses in identical twins.

Input material: CD8+ T cells sorted from blood. These receptors all stem from a woman between 18 and 30 years old in good health.

This clonotype was recorded a few times. V and J are TRBV5-1 and TRBJ2-5; D gene uncertain. This CDR3 has 13 amino acids. Germline V lookup: CDR1 SGHRS, CDR2 YFSETQ. V was pared by 0 bases and J by 3 bases, with 6 bases between. The DNA of the CDR3 is TGCGCCAGCAGCTTGGTCCAGGAAGAGACCCAGTACTTC. Amino acid sequence: CASSLVQEETQYF.

This clonotype was counted ten times or more. V and J are TRBV28 and TRBJ2-1; D may be TRBD1 (6 bases). Germline CDR1 is MDHEN and CDR2 is SYDVKM. This CDR3 contains 16 residues. The V and J ends lost 5 bases and 2 bases respectively, with 16 bases between them. The CDR3 protein is CASSPLEGVTYNEQFF. The CDR3 DNA reads TGTGCCAGCAGTCCCTTAGAGGGGGTGACCTACAATGAGCAGTTCTTC.

This clonotype was detected many times. The V gene is TRBV24-1, the J gene TRBJ2-2; tentatively, D is TRBD1 (5 bases). The CDR3 has 14 amino acids. The germline V gene has CDR1 KGHDR and CDR2 SFDVKD. V was pared by 6 bases and J by 2 bases, with 9 bases between. DNA for the CDR3: TGTGCCACCAGTTTAGGACACAACACCGGGGAGCTGTTTTTT. Its translation is CATSLGHNTGELFF.

The V and J genes are TRBV28 and TRBJ2-5; D tentatively reads TRBD1 or TRBD2 (5 bases each). Trimming left V 2 bases short and J 2 bases short, with 9 bases between. Germline V gene sequence: CDR1 MDHEN, CDR2 SYDVKM. The CDR3 contains 14 residues. The CDR3 spells CASSLLGGQETQYF. The CDR3 DNA sequence: TGTGCCAGCAGTTTACTTGGGGGACAAGAGACCCAGTACTTC.

J is TRBJ2-3 and V is TRBV11-2; tentatively, D is TRBD2 (5 bases). This CDR3 comprises 17 residues. Per the germline V gene, CDR1 is SGHAT and CDR2 is FQNNGV. With 3 bases removed from V and 2 bases from J, the gap between germline ends came to 18 bases. CDR3 nucleotide sequence: TGTGCCAGCAGCTTTCTGTTCGGGAACGACTACACAGATACGCAGTATTTT. Encoded protein: CASSFLFGNDYTDTQYF.

The gene calls are TRBV27 and TRBJ2-7; TRBD2 might be the D (6 bases). The V end was cut by 5 bases, the J end by 0 bases, with 14 bases between. Germline CDR1 reads MNHEY; CDR2 reads SMNVEV (reference sequence). This CDR3 region has 15 residues. CDR3 nucleotide sequence: TGTGCCAGCAGTCGGGAGAGTTCAAGCTCCTACGAGCAGTACTTC. Its translation: CASSRESSSSYEQYF.

Only a few counts were recorded for this clonotype. The chain carries TRBV7-9 and TRBJ1-1; D call uncertain. With 8 bases removed from V and 1 base from J, the gap between germline ends came to 5 bases. Germline loops: CDR1 SEHNR, CDR2 FQNEAQ (reference sequence). This CDR3 region has 11 residues. DNA for the CDR3: TGTGCCAGCGGTGAGAACACTGAAGCTTTCTTT. It specifies CASGENTEAFF.

This clonotype was seen many times. The J gene is TRBJ2-1, the V gene TRBV24-1, with no clear D. The CDR3 length is 16 residues. Trimming took 0 bases from V and 8 from J, leaving 16 bases between them. Germline V gives CDR1 KGHDR, CDR2 SFDVKD. This chain's CDR3 is CATSDLNTDLRDEQFF. As DNA, the CDR3 is TGTGCCACCAGTGATTTGAACACCGATTTACGGGATGAGCAGTTCTTC.

This clonotype has at least ten counts. The V call is TRBV10-3, the J call TRBJ2-1, with 8 bases identical to TRBD1. The CDR3 totals 15 residues. Looked up from germline, CDR1 is ENHRY and CDR2 is SYGVKD. The V and J ends lost 5 bases and 4 bases, in that order; junction bases with no gene match: 7. This CDR3 reads CAISTQGAGYNEQFF. The CDR3 DNA reads TGTGCCATCAGTACGCAGGGGGCCGGGTACAATGAGCAGTTCTTC.

This clonotype occurred a few times. The chain carries TRBV10-2 and TRBJ2-7; no firm D call. The germline V gene encodes CDR1 WSHSY and CDR2 SAAADI. CDR3 length equals 14 residues. V gave up 6 bases and J gave up 4 bases, with 16 bases separating them. As DNA, the CDR3 is TGCGCCAGCAGGGACGGCTTGAGCATGTACGAGCAGTACTTC. Translation gives CASRDGLSMYEQYF.

This sequence joins TRBV20-1 and TRBJ2-2, with D maybe TRBD2 (6 bases). The CDR3 is 15 amino acids. The germline V and J ends were trimmed by 5 bases and 5 bases, with 18 bases remaining between them. Germline loops: CDR1 DFQATT, CDR2 SNEGSKA (reference sequence). In DNA, the CDR3 is TGCAGTGCTTCCGCGGACCGACGGGGGACCGGGGAGCTGTTTTTT. It codes for CSASADRRGTGELFF.

As DNA, the CDR3 is TGCGCCAGCAGTCAATCGAGCCCCCTCAGACAAGAGACCCAGTACTTC. This encodes CASSQSSPLRQETQYF. The rearrangement joins TRBV23-1 to TRBJ2-5; D remains unclear. TRBV23-1 is an open reading frame whose function is uncertain. Trimming stripped 0 bases from V and 2 bases from J, with 13 bases between. CDR3 length: 16 amino acids.

This clonotype was detected only a few times. The rearrangement uses TRBV27 and TRBJ2-1, with 8 bases lining up with TRBD2. Germline trimming cut 6 bases from V and 3 bases from J; bases unmatched to any gene: 1. CDR3 size: 13 residues. Germline lookup yields CDR1 MNHEY and CDR2 SMNVEV (reference sequence). For the CDR3, the DNA is TGTGCCAGCAGCACTAGCGGCTACAATGAGCAGTTCTTC. Translating it yields CASSTSGYNEQFF.

The sample holds one count of this clonotype. This chain links TRBV7-9 with TRBJ2-1; maybe TRBD2 (6 bases). The CDR3 spans 12 residues. Trimming pared 3 bases from V and 8 bases from J, leaving 8 bases between. Per germline, CDR1 SEHNR and CDR2 FQNEAQ (reference sequence). CDR3 in DNA: TGTGCCAGCAGCTTTTGGGGGGATGAGCAGTTCTTC. This encodes CASSFWGDEQFF.

This clonotype came up a few times. The chain combines TRBV4-3 with TRBJ2-7; TRBD2 matches at 7 bases. Per germline, CDR1 LGHNA and CDR2 YSLEER. The CDR3 sequence is 12 residues long. With 2 bases clipped from V and 7 bases from J, the junction kept 2 bases outside the gene matches. Here the CDR3 reads CASSQWGGEQYF. CDR3 sequence (DNA): TGCGCCAGCAGCCAATGGGGGGGAGAGCAGTACTTC.

This clonotype came up many times. The chain couples TRBV7-9 to TRBJ2-5, with 8 positions matching TRBD1. The V segment lost 11 bases and the J segment 1 base; nucleotides outside the gene matches: 9. Per germline, CDR1 SEHNR and CDR2 FQNEAQ (reference sequence). The CDR3 is made up of 14 amino acids. The CDR3 protein is CAGDRGRLQETQYF. The CDR3 DNA sequence: TGTGCCGGCGACAGGGGCCGACTCCAAGAGACCCAGTACTTC.

The rearrangement links TRBV4-3 to TRBJ2-1; D unresolved. V was shortened by 4 bases and J by 7 bases, with 26 bases between the two germline ends. This CDR3 is 18 amino acids long. The germline V gene has CDR1 LGHNA and CDR2 YSLEER. This chain's CDR3 is CASSRGLSGVGLSNEQFF. The CDR3 DNA is TGCGCCAGCAGCCGGGGTTTATCCGGCGTGGGGTTGTCGAATGAGCAGTTCTTC.

The table lists this clonotype with many counts. The rearrangement joins TRBV10-3 to TRBJ2-5; the D is unclear. V was shortened by 0 bases and J by 5 bases, with 10 bases between the two germline ends. This CDR3 has 14 amino acids. Germline CDR1 and CDR2: ENHRY and SYGVKD. This CDR3 is CAISESRLEETQYF. CDR3 coding DNA: TGTGCCATCAGTGAGTCACGGCTCGAGGAGACCCAGTACTTC.

The table lists this clonotype with a few counts. V and J are TRBV27 and TRBJ2-1, with 11 bases that match TRBD2. The CDR3 loop spans 17 amino acids. Germline V CDR1 and CDR2: MNHEY, SMNVEV (reference sequence). J gave up 3 bases and V 6 bases, and 10 bases lay outside the gene matches. CDR3 sequence (DNA): TGTGCCAGCAGCTGGGACGGCCTAGCGGGAGGCTACAATGAGCAGTTCTTC. Its translation is CASSWDGLAGGYNEQFF.

This clonotype was recorded many times. The chain combines TRBV5-1 with TRBJ2-7; the D gene could be TRBD1 or TRBD2 (5 bases each). The CDR3 is 14 residues long. Germline V gene sequence: CDR1 SGHRS, CDR2 YFSETQ. V gave up 0 bases and J gave up 4 bases, with 11 bases separating them. Here the CDR3 reads CASSLEAGTYEQYF. The CDR3 bases are TGCGCCAGCAGCTTGGAGGCAGGGACGTACGAGCAGTACTTC.

This clonotype was counted between two and nine times. This chain joins TRBV6-2 or TRBV6-3 and TRBJ2-1; 9 bases map to TRBD1. The CDR3 length is 15 residues. The J segment lost 7 bases and the V segment lost 7 bases, leaving 11 bases of the junction unmatched. Per the germline V gene, CDR1 is MNHEY and CDR2 is SVGEGT. Written as DNA, the CDR3 is TGTGCCAGCACCTTACTCCGGGACAGGGAAAATGAGCAGTTCTTC. As protein: CASTLLRDRENEQFF.